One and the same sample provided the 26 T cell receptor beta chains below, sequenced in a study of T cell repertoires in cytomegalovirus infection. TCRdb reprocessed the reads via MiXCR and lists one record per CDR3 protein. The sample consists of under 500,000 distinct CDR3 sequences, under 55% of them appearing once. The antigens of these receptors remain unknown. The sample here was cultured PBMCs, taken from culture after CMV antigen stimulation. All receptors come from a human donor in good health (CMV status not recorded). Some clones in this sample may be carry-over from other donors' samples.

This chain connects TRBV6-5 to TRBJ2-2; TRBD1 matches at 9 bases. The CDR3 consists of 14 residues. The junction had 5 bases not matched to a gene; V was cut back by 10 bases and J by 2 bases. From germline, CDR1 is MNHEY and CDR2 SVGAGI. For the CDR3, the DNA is TGTGCCACTCGGACAGGGGCCAACACCGGGGAGCTGTTTTTT. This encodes CATRTGANTGELFF.

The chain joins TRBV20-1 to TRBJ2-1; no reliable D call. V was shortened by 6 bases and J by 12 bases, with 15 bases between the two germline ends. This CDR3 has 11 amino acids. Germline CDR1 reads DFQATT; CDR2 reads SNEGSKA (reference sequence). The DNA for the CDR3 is TGCAGTGCCACCACAGTCCCGGGGCAGTTCTTC. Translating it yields CSATTVPGQFF.

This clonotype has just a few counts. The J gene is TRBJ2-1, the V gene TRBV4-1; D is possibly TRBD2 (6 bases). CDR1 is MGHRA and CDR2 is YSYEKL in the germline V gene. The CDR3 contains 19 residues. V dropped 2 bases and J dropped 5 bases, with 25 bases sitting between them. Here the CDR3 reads CASSQMEHFGGSTNNEQFF. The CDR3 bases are TGCGCCAGCAGCCAAATGGAGCATTTCGGGGGTTCGACGAACAATGAGCAGTTCTTC.

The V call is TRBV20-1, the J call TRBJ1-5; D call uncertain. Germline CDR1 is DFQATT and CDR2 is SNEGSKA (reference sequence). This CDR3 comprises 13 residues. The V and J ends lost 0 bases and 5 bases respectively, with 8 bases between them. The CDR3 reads CSAREVNDQPQHF. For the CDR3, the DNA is TGCAGTGCTAGAGAAGTCAATGATCAGCCCCAGCATTTT.

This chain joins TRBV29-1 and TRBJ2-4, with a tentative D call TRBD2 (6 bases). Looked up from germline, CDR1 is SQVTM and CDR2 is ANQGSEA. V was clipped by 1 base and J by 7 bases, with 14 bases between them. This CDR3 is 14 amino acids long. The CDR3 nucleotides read TGCAGCGTTGAAGCGGGTAGGGGAGGCAACATTCAGTACTTC. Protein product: CSVEAGRGGNIQYF.

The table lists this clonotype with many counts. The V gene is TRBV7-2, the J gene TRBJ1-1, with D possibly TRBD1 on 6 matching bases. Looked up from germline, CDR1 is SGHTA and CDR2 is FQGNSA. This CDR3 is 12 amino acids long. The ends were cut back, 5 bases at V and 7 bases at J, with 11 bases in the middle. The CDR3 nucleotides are TGTGCCAGCAGCCCCCGGACAGTTGAAGCTTTCTTT. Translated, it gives CASSPRTVEAFF.

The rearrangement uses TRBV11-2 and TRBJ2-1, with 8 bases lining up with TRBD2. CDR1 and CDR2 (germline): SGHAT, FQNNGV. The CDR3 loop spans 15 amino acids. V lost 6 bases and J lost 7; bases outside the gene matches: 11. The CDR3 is CASRASAGVVNEQFF. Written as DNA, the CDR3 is TGTGCCAGCAGGGCCTCAGCGGGAGTCGTTAATGAGCAGTTCTTC.

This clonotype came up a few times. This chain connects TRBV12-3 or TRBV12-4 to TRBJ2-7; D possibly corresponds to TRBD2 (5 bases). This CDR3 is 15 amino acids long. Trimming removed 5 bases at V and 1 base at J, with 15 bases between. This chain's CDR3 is CASSNPGSYSYEQYF. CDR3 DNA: TGTGCCAGCAGTAACCCGGGATCTTATTCCTACGAGCAGTACTTC.

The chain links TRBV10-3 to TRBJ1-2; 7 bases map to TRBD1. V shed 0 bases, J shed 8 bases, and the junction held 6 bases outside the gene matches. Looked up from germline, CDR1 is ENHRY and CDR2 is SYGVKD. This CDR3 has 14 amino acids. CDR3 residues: CAISESKGAGGYTF. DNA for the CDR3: TGTGCCATCAGTGAGTCGAAGGGGGCCGGGGGCTACACCTTC.

CDR3 in DNA: TGTGCCAGCGATGGGGAGTACTACGAGCAGTACTTC. This gives the protein CASDGEYYEQYF. The genes are TRBV6-1 and TRBJ2-7, with D tentatively TRBD2 (5 bases). Trimming took off 8 bases at V and 3 bases at J, with 11 bases between the two ends. This CDR3 has 12 residues. Germline CDR1 is MNHNS and CDR2 is SASEGT.

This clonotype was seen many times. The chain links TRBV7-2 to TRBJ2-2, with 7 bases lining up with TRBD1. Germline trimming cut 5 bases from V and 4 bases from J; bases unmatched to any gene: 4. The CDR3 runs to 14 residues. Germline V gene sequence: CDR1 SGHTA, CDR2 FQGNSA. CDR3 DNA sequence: TGTGCCAGCAGCCTACGACAGGGCACCGGGGAGCTGTTTTTT. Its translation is CASSLRQGTGELFF. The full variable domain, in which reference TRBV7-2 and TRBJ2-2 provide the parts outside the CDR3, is GAGVSQSPSNKVTEKGKDVELRCDPISGHTALYWYRQSLGQGLEFLIYFQGNSAPDKSGLPSDRFSAERTGGSVSTLTIQRTQQEDSAVYLCASSLRQGTGELFFGEGSRLTVL.

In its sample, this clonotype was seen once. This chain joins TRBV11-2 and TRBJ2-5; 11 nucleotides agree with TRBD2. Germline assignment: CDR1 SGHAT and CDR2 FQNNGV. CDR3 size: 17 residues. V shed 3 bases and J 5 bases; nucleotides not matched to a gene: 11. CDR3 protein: CASSFRGGTSGGETQYF. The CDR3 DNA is TGTGCCAGCAGCTTTAGAGGCGGAACTAGCGGGGGTGAGACCCAGTACTTC.

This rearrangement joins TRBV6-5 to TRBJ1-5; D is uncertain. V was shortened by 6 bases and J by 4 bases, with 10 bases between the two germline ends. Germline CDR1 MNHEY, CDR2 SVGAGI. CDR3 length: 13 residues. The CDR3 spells CASRKDANQPQHF. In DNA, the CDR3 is TGTGCCAGCAGAAAGGACGCAAATCAGCCCCAGCATTTT.

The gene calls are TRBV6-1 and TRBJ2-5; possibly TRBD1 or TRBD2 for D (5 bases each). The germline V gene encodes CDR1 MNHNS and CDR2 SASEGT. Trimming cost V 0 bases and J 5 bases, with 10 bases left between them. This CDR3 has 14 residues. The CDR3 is CASSEAGVEETQYF. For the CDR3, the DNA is TGTGCCAGCAGTGAAGCGGGGGTGGAGGAGACCCAGTACTTC.

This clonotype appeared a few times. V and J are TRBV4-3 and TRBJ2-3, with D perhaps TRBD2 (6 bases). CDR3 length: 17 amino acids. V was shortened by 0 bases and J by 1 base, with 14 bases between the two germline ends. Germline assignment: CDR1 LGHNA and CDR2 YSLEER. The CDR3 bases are TGCGCCAGCAGCCAAGAGACGGTAGCTAGCGGCACAGATACGCAGTATTTT. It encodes CASSQETVASGTDTQYF.

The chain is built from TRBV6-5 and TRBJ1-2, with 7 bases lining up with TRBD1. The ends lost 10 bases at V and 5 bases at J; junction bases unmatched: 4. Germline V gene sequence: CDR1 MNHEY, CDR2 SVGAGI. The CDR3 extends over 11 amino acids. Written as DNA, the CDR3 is TGTGCCACCGAGACAGGGTATGGCTACACCTTC. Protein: CATETGYGYTF.

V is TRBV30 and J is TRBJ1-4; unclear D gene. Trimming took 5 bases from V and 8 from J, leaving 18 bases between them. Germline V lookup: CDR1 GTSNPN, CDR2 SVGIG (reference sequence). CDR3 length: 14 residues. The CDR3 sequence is CAWESGSLREKLFF. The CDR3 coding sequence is TGTGCCTGGGAATCGGGGTCCTTGAGGGAAAAACTGTTTTTT.

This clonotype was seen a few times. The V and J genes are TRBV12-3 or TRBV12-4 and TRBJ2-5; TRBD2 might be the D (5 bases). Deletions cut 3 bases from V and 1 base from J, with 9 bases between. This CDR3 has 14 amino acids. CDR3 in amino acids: CASSFAAGQETQYF. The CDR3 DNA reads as TGTGCCAGCAGTTTTGCTGCGGGCCAAGAGACCCAGTACTTC.

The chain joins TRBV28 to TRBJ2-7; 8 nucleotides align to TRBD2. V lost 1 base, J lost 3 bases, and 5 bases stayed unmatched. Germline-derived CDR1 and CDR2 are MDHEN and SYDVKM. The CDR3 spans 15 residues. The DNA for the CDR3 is TGTGCCAGCAGTTTATCCGGGACTAGGATCTACGAGCAGTACTTC. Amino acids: CASSLSGTRIYEQYF.

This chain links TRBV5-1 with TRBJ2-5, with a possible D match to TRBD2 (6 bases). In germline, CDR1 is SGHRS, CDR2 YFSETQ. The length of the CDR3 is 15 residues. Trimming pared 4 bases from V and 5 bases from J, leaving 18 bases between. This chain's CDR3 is CASSRGRTGGETQYF. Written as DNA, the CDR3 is TGCGCCAGCAGCCGAGGTAGGACTGGAGGGGAGACCCAGTACTTC.

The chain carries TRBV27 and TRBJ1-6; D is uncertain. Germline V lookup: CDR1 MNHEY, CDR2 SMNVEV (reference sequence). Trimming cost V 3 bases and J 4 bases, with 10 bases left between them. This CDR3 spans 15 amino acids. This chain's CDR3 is CASSLAQRYNSPLHF. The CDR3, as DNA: TGTGCCAGCAGTTTGGCACAGAGGTATAATTCACCCCTCCACTTT.

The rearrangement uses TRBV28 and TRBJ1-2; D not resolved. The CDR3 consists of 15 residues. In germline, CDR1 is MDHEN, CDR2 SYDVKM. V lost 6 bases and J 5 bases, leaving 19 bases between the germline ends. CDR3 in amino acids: CASSPTREIGYGYTF. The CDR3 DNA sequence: TGTGCCAGCAGCCCGACCCGGGAAATTGGGTATGGCTACACCTTC.

The CDR3 nucleotides read TGTGCCAGCAGCTTAGAGCCTCTCAATGAGCAGTTCTTC. Its protein is CASSLEPLNEQFF. V gene TRBV7-2 combines with J gene TRBJ2-1; D is unresolved. Germline values: CDR1 SGHTA, CDR2 FQGNSA. Trimming took 1 base from V and 6 from J, leaving 7 bases between them. The CDR3 spans 13 residues.

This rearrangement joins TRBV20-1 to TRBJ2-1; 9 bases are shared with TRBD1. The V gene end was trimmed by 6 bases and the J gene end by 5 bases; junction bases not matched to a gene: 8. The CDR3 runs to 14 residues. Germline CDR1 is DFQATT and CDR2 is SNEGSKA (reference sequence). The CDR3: CSARTGTGHNEQFF. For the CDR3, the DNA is TGCAGTGCCAGGACCGGGACAGGGCACAATGAGCAGTTCTTC.

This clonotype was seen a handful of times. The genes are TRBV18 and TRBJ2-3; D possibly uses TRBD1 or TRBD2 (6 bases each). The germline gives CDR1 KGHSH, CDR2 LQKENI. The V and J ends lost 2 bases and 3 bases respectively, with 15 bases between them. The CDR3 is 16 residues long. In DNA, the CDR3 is TGTGCCAGCTCACCAATAACAGGGAGGAGGACAGATACGCAGTATTTT. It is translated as CASSPITGRRTDTQYF.

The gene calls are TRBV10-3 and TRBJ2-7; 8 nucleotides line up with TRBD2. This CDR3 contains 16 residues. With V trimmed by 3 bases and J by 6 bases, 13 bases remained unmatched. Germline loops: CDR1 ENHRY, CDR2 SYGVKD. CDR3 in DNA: TGTGCCATCAGTGACCCAGGCAACGGGAGGGGACGCGAGCAGTACTTC. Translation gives CAISDPGNGRGREQYF.